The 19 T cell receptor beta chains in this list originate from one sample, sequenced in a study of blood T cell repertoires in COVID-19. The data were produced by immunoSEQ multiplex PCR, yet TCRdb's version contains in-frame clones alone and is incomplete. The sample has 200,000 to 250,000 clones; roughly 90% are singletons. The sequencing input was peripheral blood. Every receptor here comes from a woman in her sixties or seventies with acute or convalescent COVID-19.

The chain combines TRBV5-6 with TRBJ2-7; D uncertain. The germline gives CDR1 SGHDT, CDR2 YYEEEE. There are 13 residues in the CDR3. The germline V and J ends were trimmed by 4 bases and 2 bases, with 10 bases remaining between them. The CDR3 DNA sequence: TGTGCCAGCAGCCCGGGTCCGCCCTACGAGCAGTACTTC. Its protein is CASSPGPPYEQYF.

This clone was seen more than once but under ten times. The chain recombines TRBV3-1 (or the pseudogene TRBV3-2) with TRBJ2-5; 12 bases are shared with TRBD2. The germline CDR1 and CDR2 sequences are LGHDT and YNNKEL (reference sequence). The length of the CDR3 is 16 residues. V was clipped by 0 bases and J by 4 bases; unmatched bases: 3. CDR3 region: CASSQELAGGRETQYF. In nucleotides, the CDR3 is TGTGCCAGCAGCCAAGAGCTAGCGGGAGGGCGAGAGACCCAGTACTTC.

The CDR3 DNA follows: TGTGCCAGCAGCCGCCCACCGACAGGGGGCTTGAAAGATGAGCAGTTCTTC. It translates to CASSRPPTGGLKDEQFF. The rearrangement uses TRBV28 and TRBJ2-1, with TRBD1 matching 10 bases. From germline, CDR1 is MDHEN and CDR2 SYDVKM. V lost 6 bases and J lost 8; bases outside the gene matches: 16. The CDR3 extends over 17 amino acids.

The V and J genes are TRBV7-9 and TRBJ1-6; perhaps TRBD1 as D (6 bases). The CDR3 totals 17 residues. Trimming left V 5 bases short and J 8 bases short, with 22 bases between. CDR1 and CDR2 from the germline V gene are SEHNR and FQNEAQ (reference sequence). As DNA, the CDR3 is TGTGCCAGCAGCCCAGGTGGGGGCCGAGGGAATTATTCACCCCTCCACTTT. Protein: CASSPGGGRGNYSPLHF. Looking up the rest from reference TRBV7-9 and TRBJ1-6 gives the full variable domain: DTGVSQNPRHKITKRGQNVTFRCDPISEHNRLYWYRQTLGQGPEFLTYFQNEAQLEKSRLLSDRFSAERPKGSFSTLEIQRTEQGDSAMYLCASSPGGGRGNYSPLHFGNGTRLTVT.

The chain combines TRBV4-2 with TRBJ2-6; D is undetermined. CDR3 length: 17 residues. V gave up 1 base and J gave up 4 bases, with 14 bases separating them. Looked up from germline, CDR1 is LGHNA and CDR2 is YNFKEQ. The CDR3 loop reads CASSQGTEITGANVLTF. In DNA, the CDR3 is TGTGCCAGCAGCCAAGGTACAGAAATTACCGGGGCCAACGTCCTGACTTTC.

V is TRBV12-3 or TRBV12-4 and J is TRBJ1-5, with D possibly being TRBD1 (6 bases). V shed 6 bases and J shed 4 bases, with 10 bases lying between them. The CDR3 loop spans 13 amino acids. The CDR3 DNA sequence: TGTGCCAGCAGGCACCAGGGGAATCAGCCCCAGCATTTT. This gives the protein CASRHQGNQPQHF.

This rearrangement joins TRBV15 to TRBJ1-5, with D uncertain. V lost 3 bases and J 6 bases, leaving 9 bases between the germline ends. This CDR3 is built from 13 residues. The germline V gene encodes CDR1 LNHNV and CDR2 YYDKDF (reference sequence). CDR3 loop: CATSRESIQPQHF. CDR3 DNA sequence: TGTGCCACCAGCAGGGAGAGTATTCAGCCCCAGCATTTT.

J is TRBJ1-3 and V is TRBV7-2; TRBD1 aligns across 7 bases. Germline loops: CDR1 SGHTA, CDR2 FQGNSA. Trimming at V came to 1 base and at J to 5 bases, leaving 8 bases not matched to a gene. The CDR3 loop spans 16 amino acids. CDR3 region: CASSLDSGGTRNTIYF. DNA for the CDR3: TGTGCCAGCAGCTTAGATTCAGGGGGGACCCGAAACACCATATATTTT.

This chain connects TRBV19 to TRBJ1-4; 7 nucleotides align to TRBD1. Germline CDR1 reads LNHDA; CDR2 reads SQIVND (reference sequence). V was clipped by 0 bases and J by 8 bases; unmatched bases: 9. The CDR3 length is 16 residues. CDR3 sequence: CASSIDRETGKEKLFF. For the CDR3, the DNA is TGTGCCAGTAGTATAGATCGGGAGACAGGGAAAGAAAAACTGTTTTTT.

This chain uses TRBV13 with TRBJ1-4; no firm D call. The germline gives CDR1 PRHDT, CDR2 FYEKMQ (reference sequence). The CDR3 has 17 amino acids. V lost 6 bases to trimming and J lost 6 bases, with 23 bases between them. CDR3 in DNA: TGTGCCAGCAGGCACGGACTGGGCGGGTTGGTTGATGAAAAACTGTTTTTT. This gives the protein CASRHGLGGLVDEKLFF. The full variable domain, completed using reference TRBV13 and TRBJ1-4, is AAGVIQSPRHLIKEKRETATLKCYPIPRHDTVYWYQQGPGQDPQFLISFYEKMQSDKGSIPDRFSAQQFSDYHSELNMSSLELGDSALYFCASRHGLGGLVDEKLFFGSGTQLSVL.

CDR3 bases: TGTGCCAGCAGTGAGTCCAGGGGCAATCAGCCCCAGCATTTT. Its protein product is CASSESRGNQPQHF. This chain joins TRBV2 and TRBJ1-5; TRBD1 is a possible D gene (5 bases). The germline CDR1 and CDR2 sequences are SNHLY and FYNNEI. V was cut by 3 bases and J by 2 bases, with 8 bases left in between. This CDR3 comprises 14 residues. Variable domain in full (rest from reference TRBV2 and TRBJ1-5): EPEVTQTPSHQVTQMGQEVILRCVPISNHLYFYWYRQILGQKVEFLVSFYNNEISEKSEIFDDQFSVERPDGSNFTLKIRSTKLEDSAMYFCASSESRGNQPQHFGDGTRLSIL.

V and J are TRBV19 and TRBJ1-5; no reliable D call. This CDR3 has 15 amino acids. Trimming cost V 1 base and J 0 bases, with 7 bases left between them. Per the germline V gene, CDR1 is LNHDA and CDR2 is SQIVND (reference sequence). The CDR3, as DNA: TGTGCCAGTAGTATAGGAGCCGTTAGCAATCAGCCCCAGCATTTT. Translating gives CASSIGAVSNQPQHF.

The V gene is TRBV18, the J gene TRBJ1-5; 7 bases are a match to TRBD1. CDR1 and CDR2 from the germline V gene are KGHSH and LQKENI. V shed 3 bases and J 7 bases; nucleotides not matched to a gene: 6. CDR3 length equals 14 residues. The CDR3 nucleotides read TGTGCCAGCTCACCGGTAGACAGGGAACAGCCCCAGCATTTT. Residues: CASSPVDREQPQHF.

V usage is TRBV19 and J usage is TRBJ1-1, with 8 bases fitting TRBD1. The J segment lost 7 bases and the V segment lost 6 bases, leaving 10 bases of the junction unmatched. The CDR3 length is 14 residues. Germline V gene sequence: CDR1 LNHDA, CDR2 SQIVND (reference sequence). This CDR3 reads CASSRYFGQGEAFF. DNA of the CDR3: TGTGCCAGTAGCCGCTACTTTGGACAGGGTGAAGCTTTCTTT. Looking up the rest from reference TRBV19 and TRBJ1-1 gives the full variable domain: DGGITQSPKYLFRKEGQNVTLSCEQNLNHDAMYWYRQDPGQGLRLIYYSQIVNDFQKGDIAEGYSVSREKKESFPLTVTSAQKNPTAFYLCASSRYFGQGEAFFGQGTRLTVV.

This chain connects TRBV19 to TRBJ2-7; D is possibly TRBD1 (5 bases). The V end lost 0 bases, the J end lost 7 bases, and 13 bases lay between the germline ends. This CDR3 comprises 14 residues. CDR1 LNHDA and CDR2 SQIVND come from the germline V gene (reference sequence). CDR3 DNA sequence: TGTGCCAGTAGTATAGATAGGGGAACGGGTGAGCAGTACTTC. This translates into CASSIDRGTGEQYF.

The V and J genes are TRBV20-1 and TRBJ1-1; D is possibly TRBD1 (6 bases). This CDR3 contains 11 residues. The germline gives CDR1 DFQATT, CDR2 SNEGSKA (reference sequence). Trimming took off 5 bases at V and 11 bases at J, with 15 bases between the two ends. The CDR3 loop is CSAEATGNAFF. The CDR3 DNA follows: TGCAGTGCTGAAGCCACAGGGAATGCTTTCTTT.

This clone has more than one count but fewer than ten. Here the CDR3 reads CASSLSGLGNGYTF. The CDR3 DNA is TGTGCCAGCAGCTTGTCAGGGCTTGGGAATGGCTACACCTTC. V and J are TRBV5-5 and TRBJ1-2, with a weak D call TRBD1 (5 bases). The CDR3 runs 14 residues. CDR1 and CDR2 from the germline V gene are SGHKS and YYEKEE (reference sequence). V lost 1 base and J 6 bases, leaving 13 bases between the germline ends.

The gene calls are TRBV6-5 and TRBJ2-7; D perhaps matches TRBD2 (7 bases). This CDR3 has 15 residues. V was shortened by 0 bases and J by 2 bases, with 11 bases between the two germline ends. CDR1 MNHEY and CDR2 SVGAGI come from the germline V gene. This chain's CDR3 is CASSYSSGGPYEQYF. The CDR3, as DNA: TGTGCCAGCAGTTACTCGTCCGGGGGGCCCTACGAGCAGTACTTC.

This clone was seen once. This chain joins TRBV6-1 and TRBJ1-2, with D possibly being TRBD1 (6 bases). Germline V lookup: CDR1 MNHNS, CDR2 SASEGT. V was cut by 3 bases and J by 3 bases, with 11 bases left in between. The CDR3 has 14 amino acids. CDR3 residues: CASSDRDNYYGYTF. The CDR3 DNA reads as TGTGCCAGCAGTGATAGGGACAACTACTATGGCTACACCTTC.